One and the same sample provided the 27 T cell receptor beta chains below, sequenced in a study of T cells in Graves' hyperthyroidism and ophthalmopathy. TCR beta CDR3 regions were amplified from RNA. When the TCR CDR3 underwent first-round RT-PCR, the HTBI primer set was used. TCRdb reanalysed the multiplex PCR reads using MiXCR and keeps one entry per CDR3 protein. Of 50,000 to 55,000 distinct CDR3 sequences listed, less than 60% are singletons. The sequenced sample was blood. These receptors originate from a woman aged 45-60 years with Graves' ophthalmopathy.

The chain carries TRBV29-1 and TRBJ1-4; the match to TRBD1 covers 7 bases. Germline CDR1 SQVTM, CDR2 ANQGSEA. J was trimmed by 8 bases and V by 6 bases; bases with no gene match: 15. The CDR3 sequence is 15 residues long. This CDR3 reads CSVGFQAGGGEKLFF. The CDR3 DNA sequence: TGCAGCGTGGGCTTTCAGGCAGGGGGAGGCGAAAAACTGTTTTTT.

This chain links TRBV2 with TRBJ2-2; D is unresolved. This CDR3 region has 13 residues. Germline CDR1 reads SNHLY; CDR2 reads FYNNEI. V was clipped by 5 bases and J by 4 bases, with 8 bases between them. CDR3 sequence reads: CASSWASTGELFF. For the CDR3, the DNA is TGTGCCAGCAGTTGGGCTAGCACCGGGGAGCTGTTTTTT. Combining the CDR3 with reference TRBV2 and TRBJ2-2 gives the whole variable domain EPEVTQTPSHQVTQMGQEVILRCVPISNHLYFYWYRQILGQKVEFLVSFYNNEISEKSEIFDDQFSVERPDGSNFTLKIRSTKLEDSAMYFCASSWASTGELFFGEGSRLTVL.

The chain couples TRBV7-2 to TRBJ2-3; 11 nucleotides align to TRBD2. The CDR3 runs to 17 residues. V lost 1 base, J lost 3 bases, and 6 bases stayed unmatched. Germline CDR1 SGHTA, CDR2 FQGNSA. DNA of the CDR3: TGTGCCAGCAGCTTAGTCAGGACTAGCGGGCCGACAGATACGCAGTATTTT. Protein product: CASSLVRTSGPTDTQYF.

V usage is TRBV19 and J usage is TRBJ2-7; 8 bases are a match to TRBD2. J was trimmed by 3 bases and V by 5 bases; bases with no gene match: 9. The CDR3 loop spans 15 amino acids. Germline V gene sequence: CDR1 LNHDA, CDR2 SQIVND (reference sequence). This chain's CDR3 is CASSDLGGALYEQYF. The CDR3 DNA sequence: TGTGCCAGTAGTGACCTCGGGGGGGCCCTCTACGAGCAGTACTTC.

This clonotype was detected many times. The CDR3 nucleotides read TGCAGTGCCACCGGGACTTACCGCACAGATACGCAGTATTTT. It encodes CSATGTYRTDTQYF. The chain uses TRBV20-1 and TRBJ2-3, with D possibly being TRBD2 (6 bases). CDR1 is DFQATT and CDR2 is SNEGSKA in the germline V gene (reference sequence). The CDR3 runs 14 residues. V gave up 6 bases and J gave up 1 base, with 14 bases separating them.

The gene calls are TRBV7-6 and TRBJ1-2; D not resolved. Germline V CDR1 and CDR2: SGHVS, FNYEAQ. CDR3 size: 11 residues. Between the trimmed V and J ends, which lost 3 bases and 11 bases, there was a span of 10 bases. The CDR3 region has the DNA TGTGCCAGCAGCTTTGAACTAGCATACACCTTC. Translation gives CASSFELAYTF. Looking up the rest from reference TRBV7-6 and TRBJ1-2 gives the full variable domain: GAGVSQSPRYKVTKRGQDVALRCDPISGHVSLYWYRQALGQGPEFLTYFNYEAQQDKSGLPNDRFSAERPEGSISTLTIQRTEQRDSAMYRCASSFELAYTFGSGTRLTVV.

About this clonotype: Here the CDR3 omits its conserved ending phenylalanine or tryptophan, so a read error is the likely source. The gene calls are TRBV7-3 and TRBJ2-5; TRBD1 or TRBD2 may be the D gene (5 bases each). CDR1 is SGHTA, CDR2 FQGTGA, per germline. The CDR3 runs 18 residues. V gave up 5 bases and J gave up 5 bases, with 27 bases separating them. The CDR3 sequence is CASSLGVGSSRREETQYC. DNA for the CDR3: TGTGCCAGCAGCCTAGGGGTTGGGTCTAGCCGCAGAGAGGAGACCCAGTACTGC.

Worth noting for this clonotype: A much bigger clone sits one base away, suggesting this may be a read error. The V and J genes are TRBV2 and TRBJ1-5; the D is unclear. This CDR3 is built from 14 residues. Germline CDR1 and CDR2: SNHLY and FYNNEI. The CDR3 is CASSLLSGNQPRHF. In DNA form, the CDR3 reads TGTGCCAGCAGTTTATTGTCGGGAAATCAGCCCCGGCATTTT.

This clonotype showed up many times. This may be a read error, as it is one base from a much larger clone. CDR3 DNA: TGTGCCATCAGTGAGTCGGGGAGGGGTGGGACTGAAGCTTTCTTT. As protein: CAISESGRGGTEAFF. The chain couples TRBV10-3 to TRBJ1-1; D is possibly TRBD1 (5 bases). CDR1 is ENHRY and CDR2 is SYGVKD in the germline V gene. The V and J ends lost 0 bases and 5 bases respectively, with 13 bases between them. The CDR3 is 15 residues long.

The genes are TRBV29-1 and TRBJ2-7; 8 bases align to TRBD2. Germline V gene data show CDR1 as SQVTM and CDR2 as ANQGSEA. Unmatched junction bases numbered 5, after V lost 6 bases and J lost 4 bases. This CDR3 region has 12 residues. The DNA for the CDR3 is TGCAGCGTGGCGACTAGCGCTTACGAGCAGTACTTC. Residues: CSVATSAYEQYF.

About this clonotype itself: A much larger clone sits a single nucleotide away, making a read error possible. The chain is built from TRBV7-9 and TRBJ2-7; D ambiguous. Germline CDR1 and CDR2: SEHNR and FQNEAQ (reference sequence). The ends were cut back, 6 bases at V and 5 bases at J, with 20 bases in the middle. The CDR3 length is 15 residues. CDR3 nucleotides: TGTGCCAGCAGTCCTTGGGCCTCTCCGGGCGACGAGCAGTACTTC. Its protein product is CASSPWASPGDEQYF.

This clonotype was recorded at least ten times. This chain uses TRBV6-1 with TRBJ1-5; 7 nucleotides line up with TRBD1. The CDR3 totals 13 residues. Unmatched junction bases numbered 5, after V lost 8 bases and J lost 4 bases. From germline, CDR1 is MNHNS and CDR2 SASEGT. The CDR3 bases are TGTGCCAGCGGGACAGTTGGGAATCAGCCCCAGCATTTT. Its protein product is CASGTVGNQPQHF.

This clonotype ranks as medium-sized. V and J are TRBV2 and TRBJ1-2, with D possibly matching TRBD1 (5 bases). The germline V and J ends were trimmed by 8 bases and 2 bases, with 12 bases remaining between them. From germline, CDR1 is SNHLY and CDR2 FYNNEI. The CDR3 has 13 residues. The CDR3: CASLRDRNYGYTF. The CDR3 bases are TGTGCCAGCCTCCGAGACAGAAACTATGGCTACACCTTC.

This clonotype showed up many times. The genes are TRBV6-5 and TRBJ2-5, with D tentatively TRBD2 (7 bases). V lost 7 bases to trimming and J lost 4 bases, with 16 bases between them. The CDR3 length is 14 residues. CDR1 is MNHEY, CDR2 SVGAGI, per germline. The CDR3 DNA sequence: TGTGCCAGCACCCCGCCGGGGGGCGGAGAGACCCAGTACTTC. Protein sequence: CASTPPGGGETQYF.

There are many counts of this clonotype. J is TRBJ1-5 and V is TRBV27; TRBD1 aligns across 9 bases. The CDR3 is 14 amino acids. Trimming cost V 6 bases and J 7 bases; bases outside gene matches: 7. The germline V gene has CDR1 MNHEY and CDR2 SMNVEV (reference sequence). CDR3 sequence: CASSPTGGRQPQHF. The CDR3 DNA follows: TGTGCCAGCAGCCCCACAGGGGGCAGGCAGCCCCAGCATTTT.

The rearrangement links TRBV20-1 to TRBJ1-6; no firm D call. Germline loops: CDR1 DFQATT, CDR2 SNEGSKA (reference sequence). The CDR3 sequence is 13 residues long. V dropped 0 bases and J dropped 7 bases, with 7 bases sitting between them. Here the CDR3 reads CSARDPGNSPLHF. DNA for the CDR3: TGCAGTGCTAGAGATCCGGGGAATTCACCCCTCCACTTT.

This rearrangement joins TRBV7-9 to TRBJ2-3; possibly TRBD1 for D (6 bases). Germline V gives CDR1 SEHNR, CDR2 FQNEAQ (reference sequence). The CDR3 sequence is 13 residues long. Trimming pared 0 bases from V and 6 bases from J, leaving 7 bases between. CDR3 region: CASSLAGADTQYF. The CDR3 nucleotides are TGTGCCAGCAGCTTAGCGGGGGCCGATACGCAGTATTTT.

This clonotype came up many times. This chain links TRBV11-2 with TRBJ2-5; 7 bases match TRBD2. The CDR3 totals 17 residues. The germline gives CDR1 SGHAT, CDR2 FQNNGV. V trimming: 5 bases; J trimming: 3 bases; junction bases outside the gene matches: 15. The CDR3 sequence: CASSLVLGGVKKETQYF. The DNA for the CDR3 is TGTGCCAGCAGCCTAGTCCTGGGGGGGGTAAAAAAAGAGACCCAGTACTTC.

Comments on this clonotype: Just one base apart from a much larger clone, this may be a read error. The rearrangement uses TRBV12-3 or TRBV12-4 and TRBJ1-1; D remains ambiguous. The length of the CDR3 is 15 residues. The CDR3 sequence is CAGSLGAGRDTEAFF. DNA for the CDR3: TGTGCCGGCAGTTTAGGTGCGGGTCGAGACACTGAAGCTTTCTTT.

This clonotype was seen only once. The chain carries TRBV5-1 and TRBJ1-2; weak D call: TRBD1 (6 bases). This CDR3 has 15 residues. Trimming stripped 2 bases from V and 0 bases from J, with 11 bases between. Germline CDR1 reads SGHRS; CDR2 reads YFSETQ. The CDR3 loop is CASSLRGGANYGYTF. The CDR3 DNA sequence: TGCGCCAGCAGCTTACGAGGGGGGGCTAACTATGGCTACACCTTC.

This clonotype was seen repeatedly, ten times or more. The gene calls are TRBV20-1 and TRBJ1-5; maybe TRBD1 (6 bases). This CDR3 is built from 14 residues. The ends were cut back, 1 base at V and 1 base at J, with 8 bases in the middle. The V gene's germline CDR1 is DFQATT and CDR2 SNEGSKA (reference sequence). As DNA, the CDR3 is TGCAGTGCTAGAGCCACAGGGAGCAATCAGCCCCAGCATTTT. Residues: CSARATGSNQPQHF.

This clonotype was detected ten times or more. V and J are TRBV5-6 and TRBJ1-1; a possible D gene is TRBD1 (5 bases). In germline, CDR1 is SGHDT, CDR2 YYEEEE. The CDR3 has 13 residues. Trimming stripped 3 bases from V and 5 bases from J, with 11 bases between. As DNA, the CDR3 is TGTGCCAGCAGCTCGCCCAAGGGGACTGAAGCTTTCTTT. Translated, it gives CASSSPKGTEAFF.

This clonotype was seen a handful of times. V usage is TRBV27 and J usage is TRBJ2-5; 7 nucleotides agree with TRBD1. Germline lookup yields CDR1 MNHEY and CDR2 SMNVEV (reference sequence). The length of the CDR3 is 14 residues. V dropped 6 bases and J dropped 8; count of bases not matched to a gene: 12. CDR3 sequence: CASRIQGRVGTQYF. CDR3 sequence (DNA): TGTGCCAGCAGAATACAGGGGCGGGTAGGAACCCAGTACTTC.

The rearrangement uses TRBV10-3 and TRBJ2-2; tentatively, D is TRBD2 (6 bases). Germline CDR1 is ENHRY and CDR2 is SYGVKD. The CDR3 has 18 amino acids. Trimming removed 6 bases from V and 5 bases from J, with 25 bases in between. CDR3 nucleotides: TGTGCCATCAGCGCCTCCTCCCTGGGACTCACGGGTACCGGGGAGCTGTTTTTT. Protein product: CAISASSLGLTGTGELFF.

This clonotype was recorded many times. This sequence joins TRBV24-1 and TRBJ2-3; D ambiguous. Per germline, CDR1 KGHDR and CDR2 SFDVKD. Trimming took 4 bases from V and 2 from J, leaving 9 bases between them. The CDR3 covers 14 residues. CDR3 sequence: CATSDLDSTDTQYF. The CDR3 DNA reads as TGTGCCACCAGTGACCTCGACTCCACAGATACGCAGTATTTT.

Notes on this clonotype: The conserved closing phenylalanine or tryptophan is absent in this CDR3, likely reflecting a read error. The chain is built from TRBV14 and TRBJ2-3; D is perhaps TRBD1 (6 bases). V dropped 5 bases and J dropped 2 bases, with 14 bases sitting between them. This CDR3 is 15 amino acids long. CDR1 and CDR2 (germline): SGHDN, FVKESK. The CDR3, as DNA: TGTGCCAGCAGCAAACAGGGTTGGGACACAGATACGCAGTATCTT. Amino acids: CASSKQGWDTDTQYL.

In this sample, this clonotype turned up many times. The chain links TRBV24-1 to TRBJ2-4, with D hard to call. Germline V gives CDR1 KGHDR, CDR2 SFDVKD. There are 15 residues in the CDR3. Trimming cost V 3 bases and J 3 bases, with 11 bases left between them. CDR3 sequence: CATSDVAGDKNIQYF. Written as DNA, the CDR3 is TGTGCCACCAGTGATGTAGCTGGTGACAAAAACATTCAGTACTTC.